This is a list of T cell receptor beta chains from one sample in a study of cytomegalovirus exposure and HLA in healthy donors. The method was immunoSEQ multiplex PCR; TCRdb's version includes in-frame clones alone and lacks a portion of them. This table holds about 73,000 clones, 75% found once. Sequencing used PBMCs. The receptors derive from a man between 65 and 80 years old in good health and CMV-seronegative. Each CDR3 is given with its conserved first and last residue. The D gene is left open where the match is weak. Rows may omit the clone size; those that give it use once, few, many or a size class.

clone_size,j_call,d_call,v_call,cdr3_aa,cdr3_nt
few,TRBJ2-1,TRBD2,TRBV7-2,CASSSGLAGPYNEQFF,TGTGCCAGCAGCTCGGGACTAGCGGGACCATACAATGAGCAGTTCTTC
-,TRBJ1-5,-,TRBV21-1,CASSKLRSNQPQHF,TGTGCCAGCAGCAAGCTGCGTAGCAATCAGCCCCAGCATTTT
-,TRBJ1-4,TRBD1,TRBV12-5,CASGLPRDRAGSEEKLFF,TGTGCTAGTGGTTTGCCCCGGGACAGGGCTGGATCGGAGGAAAAACTGTTTTTT
few,TRBJ2-7,TRBD2,TRBV10-3,CAIRAGTSGTYEQYF,TGTGCCATCAGAGCCGGGACTAGCGGGACCTACGAGCAGTACTTC
-,TRBJ1-6,TRBD1,TRBV28,CASTDREPYNSPLHF,TGTGCCAGCACTGACAGGGAGCCTTATAATTCACCCCTCCACTTT
-,TRBJ2-7,TRBD2,TRBV5-6,CASSLPGGNYEQYF,TGTGCCAGCAGCTTGCCGGGAGGGAACTACGAGCAGTACTTC
-,TRBJ2-7,TRBD1,TRBV6-5,CASRGQGGEQYF,TGTGCCAGCAGAGGACAGGGCGGCGAGCAGTACTTC
-,TRBJ2-5,-,TRBV10-3,CASSPTDQETQYF,TGTGCCTCTTCCCCGACAGACCAAGAGACCCAGTACTTC
few,TRBJ2-7,-,TRBV6-5,CASRPTGYSSYEQYF,TGTGCCAGCAGGCCAACAGGGTACTCCTCCTACGAGCAGTACTTC
-,TRBJ2-5,-,TRBV18,CASSPPSSQETQYF,TGTGCCAGCTCACCACCGAGTTCCCAAGAGACCCAGTACTTC
few,TRBJ1-4,TRBD1,TRBV2,CASSEFTGDEKLFF,TGTGCCAGCAGTGAATTCACAGGGGATGAAAAACTGTTTTTT
once,TRBJ1-1,-,TRBV4-1,CASSQDPRGSAEAFF,TGCGCCAGCAGCCAAGATCCCAGGGGAAGCGCTGAAGCTTTCTTT
few,TRBJ2-7,TRBD1,TRBV6-6,CASSTEGTGSSYEQYF,TGTGCCAGCAGTACGGAGGGGACAGGAAGCTCCTACGAGCAGTACTTC
-,TRBJ2-3,TRBD1,TRBV5-1,CASSLEGGARADTQYF,TGCGCCAGCAGCTTGGAAGGGGGCGCCAGGGCAGATACGCAGTATTTT
once,TRBJ2-7,-,TRBV2,CASSEAGGLPSF,TGTGCCAGCAGTGAAGCGGGGGGACTGCCAAGCTTC
-,TRBJ2-7,TRBD1,TRBV5-8,CASRVTGGSHEQYF,TGTGCCAGCAGGGTGACAGGGGGCAGCCACGAGCAGTACTTC
-,TRBJ2-2,TRBD1,TRBV19,CASTLGTGNTGELFF,TGTGCCAGTACCTTGGGGACAGGGAACACCGGGGAGCTGTTTTTT
few,TRBJ1-2,TRBD1,TRBV6-5,CASSYSRQGREGYTF,TGTGCCAGCAGTTACTCGCGACAGGGGAGAGAGGGCTACACCTTC
once,TRBJ2-2,-,TRBV5-1,CASSSFGGTGELFF,TGCGCCAGCAGCTCCTTCGGGGGTACCGGGGAGCTGTTTTTT
-,TRBJ2-1,TRBD1,TRBV7-9,CASSSGTGGYNEQFF,TGTGCCAGCAGCAGCGGGACAGGGGGCTACAATGAGCAGTTCTTC
-,TRBJ1-2,-,TRBV7-2,CASSPRLGPDGYTF,TGTGCCAGCAGCCCGAGGTTGGGGCCGGATGGCTACACCTTC
-,TRBJ2-6,TRBD1,TRBV6-6,CASSLQGAGANVLTF,TGTGCCAGCAGTCTTCAGGGGGCTGGGGCCAACGTCCTGACTTTC
-,TRBJ1-2,TRBD1,TRBV28,CASSSGGDRGTANYGYTF,TGTGCCAGCAGTTCGGGCGGGGACAGGGGGACAGCTAACTATGGCTACACCTTC
few,TRBJ2-7,TRBD2,TRBV6-5,CASSYLSGRDGEQYF,TGTGCCAGCAGTTACCTAAGCGGGAGGGACGGCGAGCAGTACTTC
-,TRBJ2-2,TRBD1,TRBV6-1,CASQSRDRGTGELFF,TGTGCCAGCCAGTCCCGGGACAGGGGTACGGGGGAGCTGTTTTTT
-,TRBJ2-1,TRBD2,TRBV7-6,CASSLVSGLAASSYNEQFF,TGTGCCAGCAGCTTGGTGTCGGGACTAGCGGCCAGCTCCTACAATGAGCAGTTCTTC
-,TRBJ2-7,TRBD2,TRBV4-3,CASSQDEGGTEQYF,TGCGCCAGCAGCCAAGATGAGGGAGGGACCGAGCAGTACTTC
-,TRBJ2-1,TRBD2,TRBV5-5,CASSLPRGGQGEQFF,TGTGCCAGCAGCCTACCTCGGGGGGGTCAAGGTGAGCAGTTCTTC
-,TRBJ1-4,TRBD1,TRBV18,CASSRGQLNEKLFF,TGTGCCAGCTCACGGGGACAGCTTAATGAAAAACTGTTTTTT
-,TRBJ1-2,-,TRBV21-1,CASSTPGTGVGGYTF,TGTGCCAGCAGCACCCCCGGGACAGGGGTCGGCGGCTACACCTTC
-,TRBJ2-5,TRBD2,TRBV29-1,CSARRAGNQETQYF,TGCAGCGCCAGAAGAGCGGGAAACCAAGAGACCCAGTACTTC
-,TRBJ2-5,-,TRBV20-1,CSAPLGTSQYF,TGCAGTGCCCCCTTAGGGACTTCCCAGTACTTC
-,TRBJ2-1,TRBD1,TRBV19,CASTGQGPPTFYNEQFF,TGTGCCAGTACCGGACAGGGTCCCCCTACTTTCTACAATGAGCAGTTCTTC
-,TRBJ1-1,-,TRBV9,CASSTSGAPKRTEAFF,TGTGCCAGCAGCACTTCAGGGGCCCCAAAGCGGACTGAAGCTTTCTTT
-,TRBJ2-7,-,TRBV9,CASSGRGSSYEQYF,TGTGCCAGCAGCGGCAGGGGAAGCTCCTACGAGCAGTACTTC
-,TRBJ1-6,-,TRBV18,CASSPQGGDNSPLHF,TGTGCCAGCTCACCACAGGGAGGGGATAATTCACCCCTCCACTTT
-,TRBJ1-2,-,TRBV19,CASSDSTNYGYTF,TGTGCCAGTAGCGACAGCACTAACTATGGCTACACCTTC
once,TRBJ2-5,-,TRBV7-2,CTSSLGGQGRETQYF,TGTACCAGCAGCTTAGGGGGGCAGGGAAGGGAGACCCAGTACTTC
-,TRBJ2-7,-,TRBV6-1,CASSDSGFSYEQYF,TGTGCCAGCAGTGATAGCGGATTCTCCTACGAGCAGTACTTC
-,TRBJ2-7,TRBD1,TRBV7-2,CASSSPGQGRYEQYF,TGTGCCAGCAGCTCCCCGGGACAGGGTCGGTACGAGCAGTACTTC
-,TRBJ2-7,-,TRBV10-2,CASRHNPGDQYF,TGCGCCAGCAGGCATAACCCAGGGGACCAGTACTTC
few,TRBJ2-1,TRBD2,TRBV7-9,CASSQKAILANAYNEQFF,TGTGCCAGCAGCCAGAAGGCTATACTAGCGAACGCCTACAATGAGCAGTTCTTC
-,TRBJ2-5,TRBD2,TRBV7-2,CASSPGSGRGWETQYF,TGTGCCAGCAGCCCCGGTAGCGGGAGAGGATGGGAGACCCAGTACTTC
-,TRBJ2-1,-,TRBV7-2,CASSPIGEYNEQFF,TGTGCCAGCAGCCCCATTGGGGAGTACAATGAGCAGTTCTTC
few,TRBJ2-3,-,TRBV5-4,CASSSQGTTDTQYF,TGTGCCAGCAGCTCTCAGGGGACCACAGATACGCAGTATTTT
-,TRBJ1-1,TRBD1,TRBV6-5,CASSYSVSGGNTEAFF,TGTGCCAGCAGTTACAGCGTCTCAGGGGGCAACACTGAAGCTTTCTTT
-,TRBJ2-6,-,TRBV4-1,CASAGASGANVLTF,TGCGCCAGCGCGGGGGCATCTGGGGCCAACGTCCTGACTTTC
-,TRBJ2-2,TRBD2,TRBV4-1,CASSQVDASGRAKGGELFF,TGCGCCAGCAGCCAAGTCGATGCCAGCGGGAGGGCAAAGGGTGGGGAGCTGTTTTTT
-,TRBJ1-6,-,TRBV10-1,CASRETGNSPLHF,TGCGCCAGCAGAGAAACAGGGAATTCACCCCTCCACTTT
-,TRBJ2-1,-,TRBV6-1,CASSMTRVFF,TGTGCCAGCAGCATGACCAGGGTTTTCTTC
-,TRBJ2-2,-,TRBV9,CASSVEGRADTGELFF,TGTGCCAGCAGCGTAGAGGGCAGGGCCGACACCGGGGAGCTGTTTTTT